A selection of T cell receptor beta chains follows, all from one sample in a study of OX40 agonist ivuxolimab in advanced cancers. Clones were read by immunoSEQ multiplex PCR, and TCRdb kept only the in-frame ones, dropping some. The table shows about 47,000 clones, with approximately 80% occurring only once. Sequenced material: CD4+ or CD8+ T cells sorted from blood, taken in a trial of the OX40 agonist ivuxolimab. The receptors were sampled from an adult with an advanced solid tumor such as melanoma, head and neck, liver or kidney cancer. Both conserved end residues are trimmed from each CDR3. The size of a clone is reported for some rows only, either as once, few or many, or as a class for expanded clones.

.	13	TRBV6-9	ATIGPQGYKNIQY
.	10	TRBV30	AWSEGTYEQY
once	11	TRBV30	AANGQGTYEQY
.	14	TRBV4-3	ASSQEGTGLGEKLF
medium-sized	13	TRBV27	ASSPHWGSGYGYT
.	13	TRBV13	ASSHARTDYYGYT
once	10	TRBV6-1	ASSEGVETQY
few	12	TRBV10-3	AISANLFTLEQY
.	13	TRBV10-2	ASENTEAGVHEQY
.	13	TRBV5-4	ASSVTGTGNNEQF
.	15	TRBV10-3	AISEAGGTGTFYEQY
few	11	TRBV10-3	AISESGGSEQY
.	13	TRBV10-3	AISEPGTSGNEQF
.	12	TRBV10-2	ASSPPDRGAAWY
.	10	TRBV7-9	ASSVGKDEQF
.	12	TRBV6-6	ASSYSVPTGELF
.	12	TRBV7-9	ASSSVIVNHEQY
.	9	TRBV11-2	ASSSHAEAF
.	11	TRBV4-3	ASSQGGGYEQY
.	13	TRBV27	ASRNDGGDSYEQY